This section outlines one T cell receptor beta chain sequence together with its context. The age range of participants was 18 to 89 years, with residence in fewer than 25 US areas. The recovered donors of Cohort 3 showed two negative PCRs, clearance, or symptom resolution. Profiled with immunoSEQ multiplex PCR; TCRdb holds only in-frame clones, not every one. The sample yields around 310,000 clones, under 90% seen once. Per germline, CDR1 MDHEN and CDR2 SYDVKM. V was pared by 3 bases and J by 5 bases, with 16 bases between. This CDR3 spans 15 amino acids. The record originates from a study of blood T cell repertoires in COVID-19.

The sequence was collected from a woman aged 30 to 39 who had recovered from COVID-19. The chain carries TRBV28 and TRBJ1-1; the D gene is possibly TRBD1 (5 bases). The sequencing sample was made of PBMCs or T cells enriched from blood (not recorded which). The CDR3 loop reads CASSFSRGSGTEAFF. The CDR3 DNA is TGTGCCAGCAGTTTTTCTCGGGGGAGTGGTACTGAAGCTTTCTTT. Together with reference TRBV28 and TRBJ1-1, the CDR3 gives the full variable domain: DVKVTQSSRYLVKRTGEKVFLECVQDMDHENMFWYRQDPGLGLRLIYFSYDVKMKEKGDIPEGYSVSREKKERFSLILESASTNQTSMYLCASSFSRGSGTEAFFGQGTRLTVV.